This T cell receptor beta chain was documented in a study of regulatory T cells in long-lasting Graves disease. iRepertoire HTBI primers and Arm-PCR of CDR3 regions built TCR beta libraries. TCRdb re-called the multiplex PCR reads through MiXCR, storing one row per CDR3 protein. The sample has roughly 400,000 distinct CDR3 sequences; 21% are singletons. Time point noted: persistent/refractory GD, antithyroid drugs over 5 years with positive TRAb. PBMC-extracted RNA yielded the TCR library. As to this clonotype: Its antigen is still unknown.

General study findings and limits: Favored gene segments in persistent disease were TRBV28, TRBJ1-2 and TRBJ2-5.

The CDR3 spans 16 residues. CDR1 is SGHTA, CDR2 FQGNSA, per germline. The chain carries TRBV7-2 and TRBJ2-5, with D perhaps TRBD2 (5 bases). The DNA end is a closer match to TRBJ2-1, so the J assignment may be wrong. The material was peripheral blood mononuclear cells (PBMCs), obtained when the disease was refractory, from a patient treated with antithyroid drugs. This receptor was identified in a female donor with Graves disease. The CDR3 loop is CASSLFPGNGNHEQFF. DNA for the CDR3: TGTGCCAGCAGCTTGTTTCCCGGGAACGGGAACCATGAGCAGTTCTTC.